The clone carrying this T cell receptor beta chain appeared a few times. The antigen is undetermined. V dropped 6 bases and J dropped 3 bases, with 13 bases sitting between them. Germline loops: CDR1 MNHEY, CDR2 SVGEGT. The CDR3 loop spans 14 amino acids. This sample was taken from a study of naive and memory T cell subsets. Study outcomes and limitations: Diversity fell and Gini index rose from naive through CM, EM, EMRA.

Cells stained for CD3, CD4, CD8, CD45RA, CD27 and viability were sorted into four CD45RA/CD27 subsets. An equimolar mix of two oligonucleotides served as the beta constant-region primer for TRBC1 and TRBC2. Ligated cDNA was amplified by four rounds of PCR with nested alpha and beta constant-region primers and SP2. A 12-nucleotide UMI and the SP2 primer were added to the cDNA 3' end by oligonucleotide ligation. TCRdb recomputed calls from the UMI-ligation and nested PCR reads with MiXCR, one row per CDR3 protein. The data contain 20,000 to 25,000 distinct CDR3 sequences, around 10% of them seen just once; the ten biggest clones take up 22%.

The chain recombines TRBV6-2 or TRBV6-3 with TRBJ2-3; D is unresolved. The material sequenced was central memory CD8+ T cells from blood. This clonotype was obtained from a human donor in good health. The CDR3 region has the DNA TGTGCCAGCAGCCCCCGGAAAACGACAGATACGCAGTATTTT. The encoded protein is CASSPRKTTDTQYF.